This TCR beta chain was observed in a study of OX40 agonist ivuxolimab in advanced cancers. Study-wide context: Dose-escalation patients had hepatocellular carcinoma, melanoma, renal cell or head and neck cancer. Study outcomes and limitations: Several nonresponders also turned out to have low normalized T-cell clonal expansion. The expanded peripheral T cells' antigen specificity was not determined.

The germline CDR1 and CDR2 sequences are SGHRS and YFSETQ. Trimming at V came to 1 base and at J to 1 base, leaving 6 bases not matched to a gene. The CDR3 contains 17 residues. As concerns this clone: Its matching antigen is unknown.

Clones were sequenced by immunoSEQ multiplex PCR, and TCRdb holds only the in-frame ones, with some missing. The data contain under 70,000 clones, approximately 90% of them seen just once; the ten biggest clones take up approximately 11%. The TCR was taken from an adult with an advanced solid tumor such as melanoma, head and neck, liver or kidney cancer. The specimen was CD4+ or CD8+ T cells sorted from blood, collected in a trial of the OX40 agonist ivuxolimab. This chain connects TRBV5-1 to TRBJ2-7, with 12 bases fitting TRBD2. CDR3 protein: CASSLYPSGRASYEQYF. The CDR3 bases are TGCGCCAGCAGCTTGTACCCTAGCGGGAGGGCATCCTACGAGCAGTACTTC.